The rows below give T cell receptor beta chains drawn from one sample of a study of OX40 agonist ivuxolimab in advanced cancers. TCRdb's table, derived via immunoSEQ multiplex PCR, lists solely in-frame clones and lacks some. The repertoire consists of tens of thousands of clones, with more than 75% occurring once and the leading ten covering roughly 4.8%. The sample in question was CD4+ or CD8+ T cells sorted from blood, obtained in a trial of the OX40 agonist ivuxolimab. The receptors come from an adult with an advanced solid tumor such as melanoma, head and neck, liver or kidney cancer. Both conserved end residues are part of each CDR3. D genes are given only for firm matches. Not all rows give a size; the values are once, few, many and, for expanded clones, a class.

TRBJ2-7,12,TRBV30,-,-,CAWSWPLGEQYF,TGTGCCTGGAGTTGGCCCCTGGGCGAGCAGTACTTC
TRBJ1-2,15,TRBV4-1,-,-,CASSHSWQGKNGYTF,TGCGCCAGCAGCCACAGTTGGCAGGGGAAGAATGGCTACACCTTC
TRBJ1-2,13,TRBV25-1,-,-,CASSDTANYGYTF,TGTGCCAGCAGTGATACAGCTAACTATGGCTACACCTTC
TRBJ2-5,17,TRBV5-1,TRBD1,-,CASSLLVNLGQKETQYF,TGCGCCAGCAGCTTGTTGGTGAATTTGGGACAGAAAGAGACCCAGTACTTC
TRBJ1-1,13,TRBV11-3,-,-,CASSSTGNTEAFF,TGTGCCAGCAGCTCGACAGGGAACACTGAAGCTTTCTTT
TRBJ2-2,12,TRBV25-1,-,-,CASTGNTGELFF,TGTGCCAGCACGGGTAACACCGGGGAGCTGTTTTTT
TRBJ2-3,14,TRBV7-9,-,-,CASSRRRGVDTQYF,TGTGCCAGCAGCCGACGGAGGGGTGTAGATACGCAGTATTTT
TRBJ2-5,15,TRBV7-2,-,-,CASSLSAPLQETQYF,TGTGCCAGCAGCTTAAGTGCACCGCTTCAAGAGACCCAGTACTTC
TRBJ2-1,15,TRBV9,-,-,CASSVDGGDYNEQFF,TGTGCCAGCAGCGTAGACGGGGGAGATTACAATGAGCAGTTCTTC
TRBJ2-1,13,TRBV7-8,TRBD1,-,CASSYQGADEQFF,TGTGCCAGCAGCTACCAGGGGGCAGATGAGCAGTTCTTC
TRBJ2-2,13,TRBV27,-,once,CASKRQVPGELFF,TGTGCCAGCAAAAGACAGGTACCCGGGGAGCTGTTTTTT
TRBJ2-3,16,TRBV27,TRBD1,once,CASSLYSTGGLDTQYF,TGTGCCAGCAGTTTATACTCGACAGGGGGCTTAGATACGCAGTATTTT
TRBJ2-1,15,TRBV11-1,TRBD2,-,CASSLGEGSYNEQFF,TGTGCCAGCAGTCTTGGGGAGGGGTCCTACAATGAGCAGTTCTTC
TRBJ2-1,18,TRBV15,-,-,CATSSLGQPPRWFSEQFF,TGTGCCACCAGCAGTCTAGGACAACCCCCCAGATGGTTCAGTGAGCAGTTCTTC
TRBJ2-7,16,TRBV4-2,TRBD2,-,CASSQPGTSGPHEQYF,TGTGCCAGCAGCCAGCCCGGGACTAGCGGACCTCACGAGCAGTACTTC
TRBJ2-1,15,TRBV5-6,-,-,CASSREGVSYNEQFF,TGTGCCAGCAGCCGAGAGGGGGTGTCCTACAATGAGCAGTTCTTC
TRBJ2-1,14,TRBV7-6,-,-,CASSQQQGSNEQFF,TGTGCCAGCAGCCAACAACAGGGTTCGAATGAGCAGTTCTTC
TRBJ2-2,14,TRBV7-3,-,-,CASSRDSNTGELFF,TGTGCCAGCAGCCGAGACTCGAACACCGGGGAGCTGTTTTTT
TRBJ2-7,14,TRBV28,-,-,CASSWGGGRYEQYF,TGTGCCAGCAGTTGGGGAGGGGGCAGGTACGAGCAGTACTTC
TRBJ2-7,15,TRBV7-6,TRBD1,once,CASSFGQGLAYEQYF,TGTGCCAGCAGCTTCGGACAGGGGCTTGCCTACGAGCAGTACTTC
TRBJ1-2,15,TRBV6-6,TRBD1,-,CASNKGADPPEGYTF,TGTGCCAGCAACAAGGGGGCAGATCCACCGGAGGGCTACACCTTC
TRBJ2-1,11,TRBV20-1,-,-,CSAQAPSEQFF,TGCAGTGCCCAAGCCCCGAGCGAGCAGTTCTTC
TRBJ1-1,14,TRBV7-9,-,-,CASSLAVAESEAFF,TGTGCCAGCAGCTTAGCCGTAGCAGAATCCGAAGCTTTCTTT
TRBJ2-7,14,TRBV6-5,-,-,CASSPGGRTYEQYF,TGTGCCAGCAGCCCGGGGGGCCGGACCTACGAGCAGTACTTC
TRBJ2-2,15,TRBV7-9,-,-,CASSVQGGDTGELFF,TGTGCCAGCAGTGTACAGGGTGGGGACACCGGGGAGCTGTTTTTT
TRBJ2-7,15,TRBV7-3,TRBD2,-,CASSFWASGSHEQYF,TGTGCCAGCAGCTTTTGGGCTAGCGGGAGTCACGAGCAGTACTTC
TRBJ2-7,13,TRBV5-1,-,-,CASSLWQPYEQYF,TGCGCCAGCAGCCTGTGGCAGCCCTACGAGCAGTACTTC
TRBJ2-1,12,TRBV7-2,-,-,CASSLADNEQFF,TGTGCCAGCAGCTTAGCTGACAATGAGCAGTTCTTC
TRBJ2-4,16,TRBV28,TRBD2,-,CASSFERDGAKNIQYF,TGTGCCAGCAGTTTCGAGCGGGATGGAGCCAAAAACATTCAGTACTTC
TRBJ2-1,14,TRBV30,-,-,CAWSRAGLINEQFF,TGTGCCTGGAGCCGCGCGGGGTTGATCAATGAGCAGTTCTTC
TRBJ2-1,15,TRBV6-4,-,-,CASSDWGASRNEQFF,TGTGCCAGCAGTGACTGGGGAGCTAGCAGGAATGAGCAGTTCTTC
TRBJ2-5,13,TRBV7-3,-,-,CASSLGTGETQYF,TGTGCCAGCAGCCTTGGGACGGGGGAGACCCAGTACTTC
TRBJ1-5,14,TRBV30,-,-,CAWSAGRGGQPQHF,TGTGCCTGGAGCGCGGGTAGGGGAGGTCAGCCCCAGCATTTT
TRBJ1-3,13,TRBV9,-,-,CASSVGFGNTIYF,TGTGCCAGCAGCGTGGGTTTTGGAAACACCATATATTTT
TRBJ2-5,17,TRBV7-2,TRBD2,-,CASSSGLAGYLQETQYF,TGTGCCAGCAGCTCCGGACTAGCGGGATACCTCCAAGAGACCCAGTACTTC
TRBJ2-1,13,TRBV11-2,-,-,CASSFGGNNEQFF,TGTGCCAGCAGCTTTGGCGGGAACAATGAGCAGTTCTTC
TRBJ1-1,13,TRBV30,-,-,CAWSRERNTEAFF,TGTGCCTGGAGCCGAGAGAGGAACACTGAAGCTTTCTTT
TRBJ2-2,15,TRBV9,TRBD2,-,CASSTSGSDTGELFF,TGTGCCAGCAGCACAAGCGGGAGCGACACCGGGGAGCTGTTTTTT
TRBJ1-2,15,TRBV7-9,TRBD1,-,CASSSTGTGAGGYTF,TGTGCCAGCAGCTCGACCGGGACAGGGGCAGGGGGCTACACCTTC
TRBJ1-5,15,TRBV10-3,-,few,CAISEALGLNQPQHF,TGTGCCATCAGTGAGGCATTAGGGTTAAATCAGCCCCAGCATTTT
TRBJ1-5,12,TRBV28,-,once,CASKAFNQPQHF,TGTGCCAGCAAGGCTTTCAATCAGCCCCAGCATTTT
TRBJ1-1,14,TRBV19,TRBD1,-,CASRLRGPNTEAFF,TGTGCCAGTAGGTTGAGGGGGCCGAACACTGAAGCTTTCTTT
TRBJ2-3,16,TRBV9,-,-,CASSRKERALADTQYF,TGTGCCAGCAGTCGAAAAGAGCGGGCTCTCGCAGATACGCAGTATTTT
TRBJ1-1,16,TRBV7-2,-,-,CASSLATQSTWGAAFF,TGTGCCAGCAGCTTAGCCACGCAGTCTACGTGGGGGGCGGCTTTCTTT
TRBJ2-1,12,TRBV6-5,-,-,CASSPWGREQFF,TGTGCCAGCAGTCCTTGGGGTCGTGAGCAGTTCTTC
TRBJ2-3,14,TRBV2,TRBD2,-,CASKSSGSTDTQYF,TGTGCCAGCAAAAGTAGCGGGAGCACAGATACGCAGTATTTT
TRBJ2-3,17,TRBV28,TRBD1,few,CASRWYGDRGRADTQYF,TGTGCCAGCAGGTGGTATGGCGACAGGGGGAGGGCAGATACGCAGTATTTT
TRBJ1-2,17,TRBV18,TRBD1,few,CASSPPGQRAANYGYTF,TGTGCCAGCTCTCCACCGGGACAGAGGGCGGCCAACTATGGCTACACCTTC
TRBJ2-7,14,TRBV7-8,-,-,CASSLAPEDYEQYF,TGTGCCAGCAGCTTAGCGCCCGAAGACTACGAGCAGTACTTC
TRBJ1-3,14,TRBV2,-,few,CASNAGSSGNTIYF,TGTGCCAGCAATGCAGGGTCCTCTGGAAACACCATATATTTT
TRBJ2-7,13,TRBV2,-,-,CASSRGRYNEQYF,TGTGCCAGCAGTAGGGGGAGATACAACGAGCAGTACTTC
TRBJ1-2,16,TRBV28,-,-,CASSLEVLDGNYGYTF,TGTGCCAGCAGTTTAGAGGTGTTGGACGGCAACTATGGCTACACCTTC
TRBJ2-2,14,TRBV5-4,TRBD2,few,CASSGEGATGELFF,TGTGCCAGCAGCGGGGAGGGCGCCACCGGGGAGCTGTTTTTT
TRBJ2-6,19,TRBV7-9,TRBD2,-,CASSRGGRLAGNGANVLTF,TGTGCCAGCAGCCGAGGCGGGCGACTAGCGGGAAATGGGGCCAACGTCCTGACTTTC
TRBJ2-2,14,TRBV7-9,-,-,CASSIQGSSGELFF,TGTGCCAGCAGCATACAGGGATCTTCCGGGGAGCTGTTTTTT
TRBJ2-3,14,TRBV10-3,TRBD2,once,CAIRPAGGTDTQYF,TGTGCCATCAGGCCAGCGGGAGGGACAGATACGCAGTATTTT
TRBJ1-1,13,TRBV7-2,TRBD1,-,CASSRQGNTEAFF,TGTGCCAGCAGCCGACAGGGGAACACTGAAGCTTTCTTT
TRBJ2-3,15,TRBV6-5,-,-,CASSAPGQVPDTQYF,TGTGCCAGCAGTGCACCGGGACAAGTCCCAGATACGCAGTATTTT
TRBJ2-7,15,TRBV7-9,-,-,CASSLGGGRLNEQYF,TGTGCCAGCAGCCTAGGGGGCGGGAGGCTGAACGAGCAGTACTTC